The clone carrying this T cell receptor beta chain has just a few counts. The antigen remains unidentified. TCRdb ran MiXCR on the 5' RACE reads and lists one entry per CDR3 protein. The profile shows 43,000 or so distinct CDR3 sequences, around 6.5% of them singletons. This entry belongs to a study of spatial heterogeneity in lung cancer. Points from the study as a whole: Ubiquitous expanded tumor TCRs were observed in blood more at resection than follow-up.

Time point: sample taken at primary tumor resection. Unsorted whole RNA samples from tumor, nontumor lung or frozen PBMC were sequenced. Unmatched junction bases numbered 10, after V lost 2 bases and J lost 6 bases. CDR3 length: 16 amino acids. Germline loops: CDR1 KGHSH, CDR2 LQKENI. The V gene is TRBV18, the J gene TRBJ2-3; 8 nucleotides agree with TRBD1. The sequences come from PBMCs, collected at surgery. The TCR sequence derives from a female donor with early-stage non-small cell lung cancer. CDR3 protein: CASSPRGQVFRDTQYF. The CDR3 coding sequence is TGTGCCAGCTCACCAAGGGGACAGGTCTTTCGTGATACGCAGTATTTT.